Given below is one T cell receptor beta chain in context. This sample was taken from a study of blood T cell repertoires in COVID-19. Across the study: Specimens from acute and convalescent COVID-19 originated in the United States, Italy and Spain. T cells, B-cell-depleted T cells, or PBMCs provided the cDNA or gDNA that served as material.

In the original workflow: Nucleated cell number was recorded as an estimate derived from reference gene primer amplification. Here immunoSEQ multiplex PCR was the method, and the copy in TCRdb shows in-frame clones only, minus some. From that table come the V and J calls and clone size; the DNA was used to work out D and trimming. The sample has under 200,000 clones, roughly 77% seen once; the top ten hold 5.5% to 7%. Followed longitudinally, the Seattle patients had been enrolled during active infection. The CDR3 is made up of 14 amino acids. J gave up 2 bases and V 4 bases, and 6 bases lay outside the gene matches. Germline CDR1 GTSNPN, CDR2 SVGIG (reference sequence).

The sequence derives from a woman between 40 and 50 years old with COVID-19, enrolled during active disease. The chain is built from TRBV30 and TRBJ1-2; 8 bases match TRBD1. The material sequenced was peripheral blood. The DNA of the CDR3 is TGTGCCTGGACTAGACAGGGGCTAAACTATGGCTACACCTTC. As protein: CAWTRQGLNYGYTF.